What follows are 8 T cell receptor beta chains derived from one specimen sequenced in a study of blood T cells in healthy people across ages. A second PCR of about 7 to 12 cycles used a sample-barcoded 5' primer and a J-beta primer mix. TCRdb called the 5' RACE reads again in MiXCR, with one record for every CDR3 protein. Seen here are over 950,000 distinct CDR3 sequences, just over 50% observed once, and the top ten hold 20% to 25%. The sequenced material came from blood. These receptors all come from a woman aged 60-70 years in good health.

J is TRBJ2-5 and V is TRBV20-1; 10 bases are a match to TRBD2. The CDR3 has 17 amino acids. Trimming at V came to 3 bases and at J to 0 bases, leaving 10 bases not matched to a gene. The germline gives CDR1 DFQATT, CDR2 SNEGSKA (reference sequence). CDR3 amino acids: CSASRRGSGRYQETQYF. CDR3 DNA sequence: TGCAGTGCTAGTAGGAGGGGTAGCGGGAGGTACCAAGAGACCCAGTACTTC.

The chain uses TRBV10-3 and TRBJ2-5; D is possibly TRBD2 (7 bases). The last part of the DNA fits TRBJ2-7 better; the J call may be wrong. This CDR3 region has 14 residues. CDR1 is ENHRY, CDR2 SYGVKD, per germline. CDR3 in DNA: TGTGCCAGCGCTCAAAGGGGGGGCGGCTACGAGCAGTACTTC. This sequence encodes CASAQRGGGYEQYF.

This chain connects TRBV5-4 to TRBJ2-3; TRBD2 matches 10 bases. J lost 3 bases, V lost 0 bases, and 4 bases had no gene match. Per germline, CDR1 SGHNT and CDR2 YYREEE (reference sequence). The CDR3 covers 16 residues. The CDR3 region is CASSLVATSGTDTQYF. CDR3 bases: TGTGCCAGCAGCTTGGTGGCGACTAGCGGGACAGATACGCAGTATTTT.

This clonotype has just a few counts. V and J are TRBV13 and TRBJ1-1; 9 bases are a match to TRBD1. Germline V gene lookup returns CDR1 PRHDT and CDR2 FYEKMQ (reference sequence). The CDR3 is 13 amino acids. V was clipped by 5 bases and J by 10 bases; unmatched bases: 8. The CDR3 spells CASSGDRGVRAFF. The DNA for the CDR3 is TGTGCCAGCAGCGGAGACAGGGGGGTCAGAGCTTTCTTT.

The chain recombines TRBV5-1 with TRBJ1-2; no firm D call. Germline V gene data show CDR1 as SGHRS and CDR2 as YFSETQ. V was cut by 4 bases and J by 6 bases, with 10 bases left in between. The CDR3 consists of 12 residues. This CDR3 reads CASSDFLNGYTF. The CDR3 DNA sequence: TGCGCCAGCAGCGACTTCCTAAATGGCTACACCTTC.

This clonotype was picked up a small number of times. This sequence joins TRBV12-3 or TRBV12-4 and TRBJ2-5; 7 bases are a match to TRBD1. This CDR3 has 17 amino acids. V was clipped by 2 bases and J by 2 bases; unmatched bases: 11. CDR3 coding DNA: TGTGCCAGCAGTTTACGGACAGGCTGGGGTCGACAAGAGACCCAGTACTTC. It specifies CASSLRTGWGRQETQYF.

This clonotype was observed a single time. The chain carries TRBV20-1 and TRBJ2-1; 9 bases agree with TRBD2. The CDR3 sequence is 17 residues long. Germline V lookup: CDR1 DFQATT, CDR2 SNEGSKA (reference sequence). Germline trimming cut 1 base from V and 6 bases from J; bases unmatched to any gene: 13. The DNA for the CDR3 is TGCAGTGCTAGAGGGCTCCTTCGACTAGCGGAGATCAATGAGCAGTTCTTC. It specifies CSARGLLRLAEINEQFF.

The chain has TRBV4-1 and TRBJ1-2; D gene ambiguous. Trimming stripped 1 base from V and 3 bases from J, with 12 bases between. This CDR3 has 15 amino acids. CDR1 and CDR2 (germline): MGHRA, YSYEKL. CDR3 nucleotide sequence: TGCGCCAGCAGCCAAGGTCCCGGCGAGTACTATGGCTACACCTTC. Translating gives CASSQGPGEYYGYTF.